The present T cell receptor beta chain was sequenced within a study of T cells after yellow fever vaccination. Template switching by 5'RACE produced TCR cDNA, adding a universal primer site and UMIs. TCRdb re-analysed the 5' RACE reads in MiXCR, keeping a single row per CDR3 protein. This table has roughly 520,000 distinct CDR3 sequences, just over 20% appearing once. This clonotype was counted only a few times. Its cognate antigen is unknown. General observations from the study: Contamination by abundant bulk-population clonotypes could be present in FACS-sorted repertoires.

The receptor comes from a man aged 18 to 30 who received the YFV17D yellow fever vaccine. The source material was PBMCs, sampled around 3 weeks after the first yellow fever vaccination.

The CDR3 DNA follows: TGTGCCACCAGTGCTGGGGGACAGCCTTTCTCTGGGGCCAACGTCCTGACTTTC. This gives the protein CATSAGGQPFSGANVLTF. The rearrangement joins TRBV24-1 to TRBJ2-6; TRBD1 matches 7 bases. The CDR3 runs 18 residues. Trimming took 5 bases from V and 0 from J; bases not matched to a gene: 9. Germline V gives CDR1 KGHDR, CDR2 SFDVKD.